The source of this T cell receptor (beta chain) is a study of blood T cells in healthy people across ages. Next came a second PCR, run for about 7 to 12 cycles, which used a sample-barcoded 5' primer along with a J-beta primer mix. TCRdb fed the 5' RACE reads into MiXCR, producing one record per CDR3 protein. This sample has 1 million or so distinct CDR3 sequences, with under 45% found just once. This CDR3 region has 17 residues. CDR1 is MNHEY, CDR2 SVGAGI, per germline. The chain is built from TRBV6-5 and TRBJ2-1, with 10 bases fitting TRBD2. Near its end, the DNA agrees better with TRBJ2-7, so the J call may be wrong. The sample was blood. The TCR originated in an older woman in good health. CDR3 amino acids: CASSYLSSGSIYNEQYF. CDR3 coding DNA: TGTGCCAGCAGTTACTTGTCTAGCGGGAGTATTTACAATGAGCAGTACTTC.